The 26 T cell receptor beta chains listed next were all sequenced from one sample in a study of T cell responses to AZD1222 COVID-19 vaccine. Libraries were prepared by immunoSEQ multiplex PCR; TCRdb keeps only in-frame clonotypes and omits some of them. Of around 63,000 clones listed, over 75% were seen once; the top ten hold roughly a fifth. This sample comprised peripheral blood, obtained on day 0 of AZD1222 vaccination. The receptors originated from an adult in good health.

The rearrangement links TRBV6-1 to TRBJ2-7, with TRBD1 matching over 8 bases. Germline assignment: CDR1 MNHNS and CDR2 SASEGT. This CDR3 has 16 residues. V lost 4 bases, J lost 0 bases, and 8 bases stayed unmatched. The CDR3 sequence is CASSGLTGGISYEQYF. The CDR3 nucleotides read TGTGCCAGCAGTGGGCTCACAGGGGGGATCTCCTACGAGCAGTACTTC.

This clone came up a few times. This rearrangement joins TRBV11-2 to TRBJ1-6; D gene uncertain. Trimming removed 5 bases from V and 8 bases from J, with 10 bases in between. The CDR3 loop spans 13 amino acids. Germline V CDR1 and CDR2: SGHAT, FQNNGV. The CDR3 loop reads CASSPGPDSPLHF. DNA of the CDR3: TGTGCCAGCAGCCCCGGACCCGATTCACCCCTCCACTTT.

The chain has TRBV6-6 and TRBJ1-1, with a possible D match to TRBD1 (5 bases). Germline CDR1 is MNHNY and CDR2 is SVGAGI (reference sequence). V lost 2 bases to trimming and J lost 6 bases, with 13 bases between them. The CDR3 has 14 residues. CDR3 nucleotides: TGTGCCAGCAGTTACGGGGGGAAGGGCTCTGAAGCTTTCTTT. The encoded protein is CASSYGGKGSEAFF.

The chain is built from TRBV10-3 and TRBJ1-3, with 9 nucleotides matching TRBD1. Germline CDR1 and CDR2: ENHRY and SYGVKD. This CDR3 region has 17 residues. The junction had 8 bases not matched to a gene; V was cut back by 2 bases and J by 3 bases. For the CDR3, the DNA is TGTGCCATCAGTGAGCAGGGACAGGGTGGGTTTGGAAACACCATATATTTT. This codes for CAISEQGQGGFGNTIYF.

The chain is built from TRBV30 and TRBJ2-7; the D gene is possibly TRBD2 (5 bases). From germline, CDR1 is GTSNPN and CDR2 SVGIG (reference sequence). The CDR3 totals 12 residues. Trimming stripped 4 bases from V and 6 bases from J, with 13 bases between. CDR3 loop: CAWMTLRGEQYF. The DNA for the CDR3 is TGTGCCTGGATGACCCTTCGGGGCGAGCAGTACTTC.

The chain couples TRBV6-1 to TRBJ1-3, with TRBD1 as a possible D gene (5 bases). Trimming removed 3 bases at V and 3 bases at J, with 15 bases between. Germline CDR1 reads MNHNS; CDR2 reads SASEGT. This CDR3 is built from 16 residues. Here the CDR3 DNA reads TGTGCCAGCAGTGACGCACTGGGGCCAAGTGGAAACACCATATATTTT. Its translation is CASSDALGPSGNTIYF.

The chain links TRBV6-5 to TRBJ2-7; 7 bases are a match to TRBD2. The CDR3 has 15 amino acids. The ends lost 2 bases at V and 2 bases at J; junction bases unmatched: 6. From germline, CDR1 is MNHEY and CDR2 SVGAGI. In nucleotides, the CDR3 is TGTGCCAGCAGTTACGGTGGGGGGGAAACCTACGAGCAGTACTTC. As protein: CASSYGGGETYEQYF.

The chain carries TRBV2 and TRBJ1-5; the D gene is possibly TRBD1 (6 bases). V was pared by 6 bases and J by 5 bases, with 8 bases between. The CDR3 loop spans 12 amino acids. Germline values: CDR1 SNHLY, CDR2 FYNNEI. The CDR3 sequence: CASRKGDQPQHF. Here the CDR3 DNA reads TGTGCCAGCAGAAAGGGGGATCAGCCCCAGCATTTT.

The V gene is TRBV5-1, the J gene TRBJ1-1, with 8 bases that match TRBD1. V lost 0 bases, J lost 5 bases, and 3 bases stayed unmatched. This CDR3 has 14 residues. Germline V gene lookup returns CDR1 SGHRS and CDR2 YFSETQ. In nucleotides, the CDR3 is TGCGCCAGCAGCTTGGATAACAGGGGGACTGAAGCTTTCTTT. Residues: CASSLDNRGTEAFF.

V and J are TRBV4-1 and TRBJ2-2; D is unresolved. Trimming stripped 3 bases from V and 6 bases from J, with 14 bases between. The CDR3 is made up of 15 amino acids. Per the germline V gene, CDR1 is MGHRA and CDR2 is YSYEKL. CDR3 sequence: CASSQGHSSPGELFF. The CDR3 nucleotides read TGCGCCAGCAGCCAGGGCCACAGTTCCCCCGGGGAGCTGTTTTTT.

The V and J genes are TRBV25-1 and TRBJ1-3; the D gene is possibly TRBD1 (5 bases). The germline V gene encodes CDR1 MGHDK and CDR2 SYGVNS. The V end was cut by 2 bases, the J end by 0 bases, with 11 bases between. CDR3 length equals 16 residues. The DNA for the CDR3 is TGTGCCAGCAGTGAACAACCCGGGGGCTCTGGAAACACCATATATTTT. Its translation: CASSEQPGGSGNTIYF.

The CDR3 sequence is CASSPGRPGELFF. As DNA, the CDR3 is TGCGCCAGCAGCCCGGGACGGCCCGGGGAGCTGTTTTTT. The chain recombines TRBV5-1 with TRBJ2-2, with D perhaps matching TRBD1 or TRBD2 (5 bases each). V lost 4 bases to trimming and J lost 6 bases, with 10 bases between them. The length of the CDR3 is 13 residues. Germline CDR1 SGHRS, CDR2 YFSETQ.

V is TRBV19 and J is TRBJ1-5; tentative D call: TRBD1 (5 bases). Trimming stripped 3 bases from V and 9 bases from J, with 18 bases between. The V gene's germline CDR1 is LNHDA and CDR2 SQIVND (reference sequence). CDR3 length: 15 amino acids. For the CDR3, the DNA is TGTGCCAGTAGTATGGGGCAGGGCGGTCTTCGGCCCCAGCATTTT. It specifies CASSMGQGGLRPQHF.

The chain couples TRBV7-3 to TRBJ2-2; the D gene is possibly TRBD2 (6 bases). The germline V gene has CDR1 SGHTA and CDR2 FQGTGA. The CDR3 runs 15 residues. Trimming stripped 5 bases from V and 6 bases from J, with 16 bases between. CDR3 protein: CASSPTSSSSGELFF. The DNA of the CDR3 is TGTGCCAGCAGCCCGACTAGTAGTTCGTCCGGGGAGCTGTTTTTT.

The chain uses TRBV5-1 and TRBJ1-1; D gene uncertain. The V and J ends lost 0 bases and 5 bases respectively, with 17 bases between them. The CDR3 contains 16 residues. CDR1 SGHRS and CDR2 YFSETQ come from the germline V gene. Here the CDR3 reads CASSLAPGVLQTEAFF. For the CDR3, the DNA is TGCGCCAGCAGCTTGGCCCCAGGCGTCCTGCAGACTGAAGCTTTCTTT. The whole variable domain, filled in from reference TRBV5-1 and TRBJ1-1, reads KAGVTQTPRYLIKTRGQQVTLSCSPISGHRSVSWYQQTPGQGLQFLFEYFSETQRNKGNFPGRFSGRQFSNSRSEMNVSTLELGDSALYLCASSLAPGVLQTEAFFGQGTRLTVV.

J is TRBJ2-7 and V is TRBV6-6, with a tentative D call TRBD1 (5 bases). The CDR3 has 14 residues. Trimming shortened V by 0 bases and J by 6 bases, and 12 bases separated the two germline ends. Per germline, CDR1 MNHNY and CDR2 SVGAGI (reference sequence). This CDR3 is CASSYSTQGTEQYF. The CDR3 DNA is TGTGCCAGCAGTTACTCGACGCAGGGAACCGAGCAGTACTTC.

DNA of the CDR3: TGTGCCAGCAGCCCCACTAGCGGGGGGGAGACCCAGTACTTC. It yields the protein CASSPTSGGETQYF. The V and J genes are TRBV7-9 and TRBJ2-5; 12 bases are shared with TRBD2. This CDR3 is 14 amino acids long. Germline V gives CDR1 SEHNR, CDR2 FQNEAQ (reference sequence). Losses at the gene ends were 5 bases for V and 5 bases for J; bases not matched to a gene: 3.

The rearrangement joins TRBV2 to TRBJ1-2; 9 nucleotides agree with TRBD1. The CDR3 runs 14 residues. The germline CDR1 and CDR2 sequences are SNHLY and FYNNEI. The J segment lost 7 bases and the V segment lost 9 bases, leaving 12 bases of the junction unmatched. CDR3 protein: CARDRDRVVRGYTF. Here the CDR3 DNA reads TGTGCCAGAGACCGGGACAGGGTAGTTCGTGGCTACACCTTC. Full variable domain (missing parts from reference TRBV2 and TRBJ1-2): EPEVTQTPSHQVTQMGQEVILRCVPISNHLYFYWYRQILGQKVEFLVSFYNNEISEKSEIFDDQFSVERPDGSNFTLKIRSTKLEDSAMYFCARDRDRVVRGYTFGSGTRLTVV.

The V gene is TRBV25-1, the J gene TRBJ1-2, with D possibly being TRBD1 (5 bases). The V gene lost 5 bases and the J gene lost 8 bases, with 9 bases spanning the gap. The CDR3 is 11 residues long. CDR1 is MGHDK and CDR2 is SYGVNS in the germline V gene. The CDR3 sequence: CASSWWGGYTF. The CDR3 DNA reads as TGTGCCAGCAGTTGGTGGGGCGGCTACACCTTC.

A single count supports this clone. This specimen includes other DNA sequences encoding the same CDR3. The chain joins TRBV9 to TRBJ1-3, with D unresolved. V was clipped by 0 bases and J by 2 bases, with 6 bases between them. This CDR3 contains 14 residues. CDR1 is SGDLS, CDR2 YYNGEE, per germline. As DNA, the CDR3 is TGTGCCAGCAGCGTAGCGACCACTGGAAACACCATATATTTT. Residues: CASSVATTGNTIYF.

V usage is TRBV6-1 and J usage is TRBJ1-2; 12 bases are shared with TRBD1. The germline V gene has CDR1 MNHNS and CDR2 SASEGT. V shed 3 bases, J shed 1 base, and the junction held 6 bases outside the gene matches. This CDR3 has 17 amino acids. DNA of the CDR3: TGTGCCAGCAGTGACCGGGACAGGGGGCGTATTAACTATGGCTACACCTTC. Protein product: CASSDRDRGRINYGYTF.

Of note for this clone: No conserved phenylalanine or tryptophan is present at the end of the CDR3, so a read error is the likely explanation. The limits of the CDR3 on the DNA are not certain, so only TCRdb's listed CDR3 is given. This sequence joins TRBV19 and TRBJ1-1. From germline, CDR1 is LNHDA and CDR2 SQIVND (reference sequence). The CDR3 numbers 10 amino acids, ends counted. CDR3 amino acids: CASSVNPIRL.

The DNA for the CDR3 is TGTGCCAGCAGCTTGACGGGCGAGCAGTACTTC. The encoded protein is CASSLTGEQYF. The V call is TRBV7-9, the J call TRBJ2-7, with D unresolved. The CDR3 is 11 residues long. Germline V gives CDR1 SEHNR, CDR2 FQNEAQ (reference sequence). V was clipped by 3 bases and J by 6 bases, with 6 bases between them.

The chain links TRBV5-1 to TRBJ2-1; 10 nucleotides align to TRBD2. The CDR3 runs 15 residues. The ends lost 5 bases at V and 9 bases at J; junction bases unmatched: 11. Germline V gene lookup returns CDR1 SGHRS and CDR2 YFSETQ. CDR3 nucleotide sequence: TGCGCCAGCAGGAGGGAGGTAGCGGGGGGCGGTGAGCAGTTCTTC. Translated, it gives CASRREVAGGGEQFF.

This clone was counted a single time. The chain carries TRBV19 and TRBJ1-4; D gene ambiguous. Trimming shortened V by 3 bases and J by 7 bases, and 12 bases separated the two germline ends. The CDR3 is 14 residues long. Germline V gene lookup returns CDR1 LNHDA and CDR2 SQIVND (reference sequence). CDR3 sequence (DNA): TGTGCCAGTAGTATGCGGGGTGGAGGTGAAAAACTGTTTTTT. It specifies CASSMRGGGEKLFF. The full variable domain, rest sourced from reference TRBV19 and TRBJ1-4, is DGGITQSPKYLFRKEGQNVTLSCEQNLNHDAMYWYRQDPGQGLRLIYYSQIVNDFQKGDIAEGYSVSREKKESFPLTVTSAQKNPTAFYLCASSMRGGGEKLFFGSGTQLSVL.

The chain joins TRBV18 to TRBJ1-5, with D perhaps matching TRBD1 (6 bases). The V gene lost 5 bases and the J gene lost 0 bases, with 11 bases spanning the gap. This CDR3 has 15 residues. Germline lookup yields CDR1 KGHSH and CDR2 LQKENI. The CDR3 coding sequence is TGTGCCAGCTCAAACGGACAGAATAGCAATCAGCCCCAGCATTTT. Translated: CASSNGQNSNQPQHF.